The rows below give T cell receptor beta chains drawn from one sample of a study of T cell responses to AZD1222 COVID-19 vaccine. The protocol was immunoSEQ multiplex PCR, while the TCRdb copy is restricted to in-frame clones and leaves out a portion. The sample shows some 81,000 clones, about 86% of them seen only once. Sequencing was performed on peripheral blood, taken 28 days after the second AZD1222 dose. The receptors stem from an adult who received the AZD1222 COVID-19 vaccine. Both conserved end residues are part of each CDR3. D genes are given only for firm matches.

d_gene,v_gene,j_gene,CDR3aa
.,TRBV28,TRBJ1-2,CASSQGATNYGYTF
TRBD1,TRBV5-4,TRBJ2-7,CASSQRWGQGVGYEQYF
.,TRBV12-3/TRBV12-4,TRBJ2-5,CASRSQETQYF
.,TRBV5-1,TRBJ2-1,CASSSPPEQFF
TRBD2,TRBV4-1,TRBJ2-2,CASSPSSGSYLTGELFF
.,TRBV7-6,TRBJ2-2,CASEGSNTGELFF
TRBD2,TRBV5-1,TRBJ2-5,CASSLASVTSAERTQYF
TRBD2,TRBV9,.,CASSARTSSSYEQYF
TRBD1,TRBV27,TRBJ2-7,CASSPRDRGSYEQYF
TRBD1,TRBV5-1,TRBJ2-7,CASAPGQGARPQYF
.,TRBV7-9,TRBJ2-7,CASSPTPYEQYF
.,TRBV7-9,TRBJ1-2,CASSATGWNYGYTF
TRBD1,TRBV7-8,TRBJ2-1,CASSLRTGHNEQFF
.,TRBV19,TRBJ1-5,CATTMGGNQPQHF
TRBD1,TRBV29-1,TRBJ1-5,CSVSTGTAANQPQHF
TRBD1,TRBV18,TRBJ1-4,CASSPPDREKLFF
.,TRBV12-3/TRBV12-4,TRBJ2-3,CASSLEDTQYF
.,TRBV6-5,TRBJ1-6,CASRGMVLDSPLHF
.,TRBV29-1,TRBJ1-2,CSGKVGPLTGYTF
.,TRBV7-2,TRBJ2-1,CASRRQGGGNEQFF
TRBD2,TRBV4-1,TRBJ2-1,CASSQVFLAGGYNEQFF
TRBD1,TRBV18,TRBJ1-2,CASSPTNRGRDLPYTF
.,TRBV5-6,TRBJ1-4,CASRRTGEKLFF
.,TRBV7-8,TRBJ2-1,CASRGGIETSYNEQFF
.,TRBV5-1,TRBJ2-1,CASSSSSSNEQFF
TRBD2,TRBV11-3,TRBJ2-2,CASKAGTSVPGELFF
.,TRBV3-1/TRBV3-2,TRBJ2-2,CASSQATSGELFF
.,TRBV7-2,TRBJ1-5,CASSFQGVTSNQPQHF
TRBD1,TRBV6-5,TRBJ1-6,CASSYPRDRHNSPLHF
TRBD2,TRBV11-3,TRBJ2-3,CASSRGTSGPTDTQYF
.,TRBV6-4,TRBJ1-1,CASSERAAMNTEAFF
.,TRBV24-1,TRBJ1-5,CATSDVSDGEWVGNQPQHF
.,TRBV18,TRBJ1-2,CASSQTVGYGYTF
TRBD1,TRBV5-5,TRBJ1-4,CASSPQGQGLEKLFF
.,TRBV19,TRBJ1-5,CASSGTGDGQPQHF
.,TRBV5-1,TRBJ2-1,CASSLEGQSSYNEQFF
.,TRBV29-1,TRBJ1-1,CSVQTGTPGTEAFF
.,TRBV3-1/TRBV3-2,TRBJ2-1,CASRQGGSHNEQFF
TRBD1,TRBV19,TRBJ2-5,CASSISGGRETQYF
TRBD2,TRBV7-2,TRBJ2-7,CASSFIAGVSYEQYF
TRBD2,TRBV5-1,TRBJ2-5,CASSSGLAGGSYQETQYF
.,TRBV2,TRBJ2-7,CASSEGQSSYEQYF
.,TRBV6-5,TRBJ2-7,CASRMELAFHEQYF
.,TRBV5-1,TRBJ2-4,CASSFPGENIQYF
.,TRBV19,TRBJ2-2,CASSSTPNTGELFF
TRBD1,TRBV10-3,TRBJ1-4,CAIRTGDEKLFF
.,TRBV28,TRBJ1-6,CASSTYRQNSPLHF
.,TRBV28,TRBJ1-1,CASSLGGGGTEAFF
.,TRBV3-1/TRBV3-2,TRBJ2-3,CASSPTTDTQYF
.,TRBV11-1,TRBJ2-7,CASSTDAYEQYF
.,TRBV3-1/TRBV3-2,TRBJ1-1,CASSQVRGKTEAFF
.,TRBV28,TRBJ2-3,CASSLGLSTHTDTQYF
.,TRBV30,TRBJ1-1,CAWSKGPGNTEAFF
TRBD1,TRBV5-1,TRBJ1-3,CASSSGTGGLTSGNTIYF